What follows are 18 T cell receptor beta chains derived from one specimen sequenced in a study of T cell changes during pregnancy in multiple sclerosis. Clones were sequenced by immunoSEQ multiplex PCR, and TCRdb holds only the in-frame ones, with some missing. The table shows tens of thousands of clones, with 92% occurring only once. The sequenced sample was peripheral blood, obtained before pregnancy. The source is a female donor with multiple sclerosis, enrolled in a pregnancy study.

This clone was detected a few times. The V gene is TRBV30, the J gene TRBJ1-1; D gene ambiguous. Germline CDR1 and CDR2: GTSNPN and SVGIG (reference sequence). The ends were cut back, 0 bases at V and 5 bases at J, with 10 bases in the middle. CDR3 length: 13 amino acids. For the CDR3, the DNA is TGTGCCTGGAGTGTGGGCCCTGGGACTGAAGCTTTCTTT. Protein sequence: CAWSVGPGTEAFF.

The CDR3 spells CASSYMGGGNTIYF. The CDR3 nucleotides read TGTGCCAGCAGTTACATGGGGGGTGGAAACACCATATATTTT. The chain carries TRBV6-7 and TRBJ1-3; a possible D gene is TRBD1 (5 bases). TRBV6-7 is an ORF; its function is uncertain. V lost 2 bases, J lost 3 bases, and 8 bases lay in between. The CDR3 contains 14 residues.

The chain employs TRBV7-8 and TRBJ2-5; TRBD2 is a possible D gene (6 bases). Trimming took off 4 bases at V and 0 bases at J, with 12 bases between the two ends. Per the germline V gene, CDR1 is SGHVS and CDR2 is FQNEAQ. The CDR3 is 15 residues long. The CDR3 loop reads CASSSKRVYQETQYF. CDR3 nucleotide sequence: TGTGCCAGCAGCTCCAAGCGGGTGTACCAAGAGACCCAGTACTTC.

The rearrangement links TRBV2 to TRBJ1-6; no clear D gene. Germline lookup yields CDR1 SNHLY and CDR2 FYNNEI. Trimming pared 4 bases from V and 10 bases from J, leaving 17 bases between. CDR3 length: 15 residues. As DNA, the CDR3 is TGTGCCAGCAGTGGGGAGGGTTCTCGAGGCTCACCCCTCCACTTT. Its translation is CASSGEGSRGSPLHF.

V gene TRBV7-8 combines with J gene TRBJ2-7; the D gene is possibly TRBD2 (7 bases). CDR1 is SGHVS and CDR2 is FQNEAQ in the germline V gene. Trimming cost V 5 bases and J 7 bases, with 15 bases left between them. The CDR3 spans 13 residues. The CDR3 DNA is TGTGCCAGCAGCCATGCGGGGGCGGGGGAGCAGTACTTC. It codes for CASSHAGAGEQYF.

The CDR3 is CASTRDRGLGGANVLTF. The CDR3 coding sequence is TGTGCCAGCACCCGGGACAGGGGGCTAGGTGGGGCCAACGTCCTGACTTTC. The chain carries TRBV7-9 and TRBJ2-6; 12 bases agree with TRBD1. Trimming removed 7 bases from V and 3 bases from J; junction bases left unmatched: 7. Per germline, CDR1 SEHNR and CDR2 FQNEAQ (reference sequence). The CDR3 contains 17 residues.

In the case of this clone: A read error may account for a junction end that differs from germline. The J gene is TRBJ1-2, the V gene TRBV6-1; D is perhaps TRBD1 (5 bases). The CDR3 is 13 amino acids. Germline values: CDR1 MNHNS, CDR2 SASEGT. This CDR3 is CASSEGEPTWDFF. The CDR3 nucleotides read TGTGCCAGCAGTGAAGGAGAACCAACGTGGGACTTCTTC.

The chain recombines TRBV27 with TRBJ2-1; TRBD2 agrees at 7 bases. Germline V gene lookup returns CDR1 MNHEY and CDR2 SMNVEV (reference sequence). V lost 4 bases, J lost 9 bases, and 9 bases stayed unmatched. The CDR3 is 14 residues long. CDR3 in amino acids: CASSSGLVRSEQFF. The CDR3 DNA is TGTGCCAGCAGTTCCGGACTAGTACGGAGTGAGCAGTTCTTC.

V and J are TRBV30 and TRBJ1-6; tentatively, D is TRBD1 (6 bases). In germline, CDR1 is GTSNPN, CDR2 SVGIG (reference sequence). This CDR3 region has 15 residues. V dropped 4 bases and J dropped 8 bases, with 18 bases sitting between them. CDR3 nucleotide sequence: TGTGCCTGGACATTGGCCAGGGGTCTTGATTCACCCCTCCACTTT. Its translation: CAWTLARGLDSPLHF.

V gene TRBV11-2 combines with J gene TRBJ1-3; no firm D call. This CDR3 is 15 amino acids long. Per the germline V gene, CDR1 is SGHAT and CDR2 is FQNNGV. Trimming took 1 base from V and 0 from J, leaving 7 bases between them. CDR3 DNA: TGTGCCAGCAGCTTAGGGGCAACCTCTGGAAACACCATATATTTT. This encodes CASSLGATSGNTIYF.

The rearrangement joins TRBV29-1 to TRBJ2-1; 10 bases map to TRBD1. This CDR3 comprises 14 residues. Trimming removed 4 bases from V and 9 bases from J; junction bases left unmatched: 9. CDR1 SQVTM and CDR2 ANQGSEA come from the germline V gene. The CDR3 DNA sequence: TGCAGCGTTGTTGACAGGGGGCTTTTCACTGAGCAGTTCTTC. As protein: CSVVDRGLFTEQFF.

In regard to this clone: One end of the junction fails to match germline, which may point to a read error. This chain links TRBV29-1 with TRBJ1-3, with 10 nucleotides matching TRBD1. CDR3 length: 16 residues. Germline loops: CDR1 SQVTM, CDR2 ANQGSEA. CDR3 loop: CSVQEPGQGPRNTIYF. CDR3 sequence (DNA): TGCAGCGTTCAAGAGCCGGGACAGGGGCCTAGAAACACCATATATTTT.

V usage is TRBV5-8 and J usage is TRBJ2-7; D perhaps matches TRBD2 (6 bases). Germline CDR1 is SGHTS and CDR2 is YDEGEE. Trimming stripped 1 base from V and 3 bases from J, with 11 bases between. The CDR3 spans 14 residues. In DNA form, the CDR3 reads TGTGCCAGCAGCTTGCGGGGGAGTTACTACGAGCAGTACTTC. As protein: CASSLRGSYYEQYF.

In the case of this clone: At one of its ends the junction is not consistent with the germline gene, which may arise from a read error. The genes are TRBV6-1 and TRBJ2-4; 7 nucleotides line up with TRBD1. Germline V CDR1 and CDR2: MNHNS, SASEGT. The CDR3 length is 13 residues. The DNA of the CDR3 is TGTGCCAGCAGTGAACTATCGAAGACAGGGTGGTCCTTC. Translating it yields CASSELSKTGWSF.

In DNA, the CDR3 is TGTGCCAGCAGCAACCCCTTTAGCCCAACTCGCTCCTACGAGCAGTACTTC. Its translation: CASSNPFSPTRSYEQYF. V gene TRBV7-6 combines with J gene TRBJ2-7; no clear D. Deletions cut 5 bases from V and 0 bases from J, with 20 bases between. The CDR3 is 17 amino acids. Germline assignment: CDR1 SGHVS and CDR2 FNYEAQ.

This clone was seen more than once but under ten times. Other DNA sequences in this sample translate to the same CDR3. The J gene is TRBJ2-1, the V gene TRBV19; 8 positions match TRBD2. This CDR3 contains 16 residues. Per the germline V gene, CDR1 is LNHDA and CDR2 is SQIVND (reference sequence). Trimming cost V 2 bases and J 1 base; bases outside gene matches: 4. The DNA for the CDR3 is TGTGCCAGTAGTATATTCGCGGGGGGTTCCTACAATGAGCAGTTCTTC. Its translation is CASSIFAGGSYNEQFF.

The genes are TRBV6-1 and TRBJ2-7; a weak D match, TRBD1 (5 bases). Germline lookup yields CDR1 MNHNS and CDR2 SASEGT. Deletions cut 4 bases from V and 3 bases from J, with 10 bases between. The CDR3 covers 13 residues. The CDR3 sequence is CASSGGAVYEQYF. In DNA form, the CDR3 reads TGTGCCAGCAGTGGTGGGGCAGTCTACGAGCAGTACTTC.

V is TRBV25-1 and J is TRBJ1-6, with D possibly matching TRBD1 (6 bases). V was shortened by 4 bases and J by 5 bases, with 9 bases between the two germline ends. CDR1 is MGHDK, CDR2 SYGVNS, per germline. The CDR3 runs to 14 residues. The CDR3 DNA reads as TGTGCCAGCAGTGGACAGGCGGATAATTCACCCCTCCACTTT. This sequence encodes CASSGQADNSPLHF.